A single sample gave rise to the 8 T cell receptor beta chains below, sequenced in a study of T-cell memory formation after mild COVID-19. One entry per CDR3 protein results from TCRdb running MiXCR on the 5' RACE reads. The sample consists of roughly 130,000 distinct CDR3 sequences, about a sixth of them appearing once. Source material: PBMCs or a T cell subset sorted from them (not recorded which). Source of these receptors: an adult woman who had mild COVID-19 (a few samples of this study predate the infection). Cell type and time point are not known.

Only a few counts were recorded for this clonotype. The chain is built from TRBV5-1 and TRBJ1-2; D possibly corresponds to TRBD1 (6 bases). The germline V and J ends were trimmed by 0 bases and 5 bases, with 11 bases remaining between them. CDR3 length: 14 amino acids. From germline, CDR1 is SGHRS and CDR2 YFSETQ. Here the CDR3 reads CASSLGGRGYGYTF. CDR3 DNA sequence: TGCGCCAGCAGCTTGGGTGGCAGGGGATATGGCTACACCTTC.

There are a few counts of this clonotype. The J gene is TRBJ1-1, the V gene TRBV29-1; possibly TRBD1 for D (6 bases). Germline V gene lookup returns CDR1 SQVTM and CDR2 ANQGSEA. V was shortened by 4 bases and J by 1 base, with 16 bases between the two germline ends. The CDR3 loop spans 15 amino acids. The CDR3 loop reads CSVGGGVAENTEAFF. CDR3 nucleotides: TGCAGCGTTGGAGGGGGGGTTGCGGAGAACACTGAAGCTTTCTTT.

The rearrangement uses TRBV29-1 and TRBJ2-7; the D is unclear. Trimming removed 3 bases from V and 6 bases from J, with 12 bases in between. The CDR3 length is 12 residues. Per germline, CDR1 SQVTM and CDR2 ANQGSEA. This CDR3 is CSVESAPSEQYF. CDR3 coding DNA: TGCAGCGTTGAGTCCGCGCCGAGCGAGCAGTACTTC.

This sequence joins TRBV7-6 and TRBJ2-7; the D is unclear. This CDR3 has 15 residues. CDR1 and CDR2 (germline): SGHVS, FNYEAQ. V was trimmed by 2 bases and J by 5 bases, leaving 16 bases between them. Written as DNA, the CDR3 is TGTGCCAGCAGCTTAAGCGCAGGTCGTACCGACGAGCAGTACTTC. Translated, it gives CASSLSAGRTDEQYF.

This chain joins TRBV29-1 and TRBJ2-2; 9 bases are a match to TRBD1. Germline V gene data show CDR1 as SQVTM and CDR2 as ANQGSEA. V trimming: 6 bases; J trimming: 6 bases; junction bases outside the gene matches: 2. This CDR3 has 12 amino acids. The chain's CDR3 is CSVDRGAGELFF. The CDR3 bases are TGCAGCGTGGACAGGGGCGCCGGGGAGCTGTTTTTT.

The V gene is TRBV5-1, the J gene TRBJ2-7, with D possibly being TRBD1 (5 bases). Germline-derived CDR1 and CDR2 are SGHRS and YFSETQ. V was cut by 0 bases and J by 0 bases, with 10 bases left in between. The length of the CDR3 is 15 residues. The CDR3 loop reads CASSLVQGVSYEQYF. The CDR3 DNA is TGCGCCAGCAGCTTGGTGCAAGGGGTCTCCTACGAGCAGTACTTC. The full variable domain, with the rest looked up from reference TRBV5-1 and TRBJ2-7, is KAGVTQTPRYLIKTRGQQVTLSCSPISGHRSVSWYQQTPGQGLQFLFEYFSETQRNKGNFPGRFSGRQFSNSRSEMNVSTLELGDSALYLCASSLVQGVSYEQYFGPGTRLTVT.

The J gene is TRBJ2-7, the V gene TRBV7-2; 7 nucleotides align to TRBD1. The germline CDR1 and CDR2 sequences are SGHTA and FQGNSA. The CDR3 consists of 15 residues. V lost 5 bases, J lost 2 bases, and 9 bases stayed unmatched. CDR3 protein: CASSPHLGQAYEQYF. Here the CDR3 DNA reads TGTGCCAGCAGCCCCCACCTTGGACAGGCCTACGAGCAGTACTTC.

The V and J genes are TRBV5-1 and TRBJ1-1, with D unclear. Trimming took off 0 bases at V and 4 bases at J, with 13 bases between the two ends. The CDR3 is 15 residues long. Germline CDR1 is SGHRS and CDR2 is YFSETQ. CDR3: CASSLVGGPGTEAFF. The DNA for the CDR3 is TGCGCCAGCAGCTTGGTCGGTGGGCCGGGCACTGAAGCTTTCTTT.